Sequencing of this TCR beta chain was carried out in a study of cytomegalovirus exposure and HLA in healthy donors. Points from the study as a whole: In a later analysis, TCR beta V- and J-gene trimming showed a link to a missense DCLRE1C variant. Earlier analysis found most TCR beta V segments productive about 90% or about 30% of the time. Upon later analysis, TCR association rates were observed to vary by HLA locus, being highest for DRB1 and lowest for HLA-C.

V was clipped by 4 bases and J by 1 base, with 16 bases between them. In germline, CDR1 is SGHVS, CDR2 FNYEAQ. This CDR3 comprises 16 residues. 13 Jbeta primers and 60 Vbeta primers were used for the PCR. Profiling relied on immunoSEQ multiplex PCR, and the TCRdb table lists in-frame clones only, not all of them. Of about 130,000 clones listed, about three quarters were seen once; the top ten hold approximately 6.3%. About this clone itself: Antigen unknown.

The sequence was obtained from a man between 35 and 55 years old in good health and CMV-seropositive. Sequencing was performed on PBMCs. The rearrangement links TRBV7-6 to TRBJ1-1; D is undetermined. The DNA for the CDR3 is TGTGCCAGCAGCTCTTTAGGCGGCTCTCCGAACACTGAAGCTTTCTTT. Translated, it gives CASSSLGGSPNTEAFF.